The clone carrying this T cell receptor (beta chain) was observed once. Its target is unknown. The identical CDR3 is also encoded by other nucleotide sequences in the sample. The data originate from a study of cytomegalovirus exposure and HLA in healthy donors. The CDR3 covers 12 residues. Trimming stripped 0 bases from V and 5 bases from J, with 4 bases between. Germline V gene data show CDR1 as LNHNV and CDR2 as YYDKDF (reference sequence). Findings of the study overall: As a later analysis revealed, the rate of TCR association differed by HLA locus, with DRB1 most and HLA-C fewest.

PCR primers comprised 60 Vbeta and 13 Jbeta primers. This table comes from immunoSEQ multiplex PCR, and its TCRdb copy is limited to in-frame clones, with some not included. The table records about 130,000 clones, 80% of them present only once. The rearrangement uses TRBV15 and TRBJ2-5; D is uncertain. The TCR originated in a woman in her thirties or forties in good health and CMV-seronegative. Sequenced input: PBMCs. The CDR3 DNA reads TGTGCCACCAGCAGAGATATCGAGACCCAGTACTTC. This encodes CATSRDIETQYF.